Listed below are T cell receptor beta chains from one sample, sequenced in a study of neoadjuvant anti-PD-1 for oral cavity cancer. The table came from immunoSEQ multiplex PCR; TCRdb's copy has only in-frame clones and leaves some out. This table holds roughly 9,300 clones, about 68% found once. Sequences were derived from tumor tissue, sampled before nivolumab (anti-PD-1) treatment. These receptors were taken from a person aged 40 to 85 with oral cavity squamous cell carcinoma. Each CDR3 is given without its conserved first and last residue.

J: TRBJ2-7
V: TRBV11-2
CDR3: ASSLVAGGTYEQY

J: TRBJ1-5
V: TRBV7-2
CDR3: ASSLGNSGNQPQH

J: TRBJ1-2
V: TRBV6-5
CDR3: ASSRSVGAPHGYT

J: TRBJ2-7
V: TRBV7-9
CDR3: ASSLTGRVYEQY

J: TRBJ2-1
V: TRBV7-9
CDR3: ASSLSSNEQF

J: TRBJ2-7
V: TRBV9
CDR3: ASSVAPGYEQY

J: TRBJ2-7
V: TRBV7-2
CDR3: ASSPSGAYEQY

J: TRBJ2-1
V: TRBV19
CDR3: ASSRGEGYNEQF

J: TRBJ2-7
V: TRBV19
CDR3: ASSIGWGRYEQY

J: TRBJ2-3
V: TRBV4-1
CDR3: ASSQDASTGFSTDTQY

J: TRBJ1-2
V: TRBV6-6
CDR3: ASSGLSYGYT